This TCR beta chain was observed in a study of cytomegalovirus exposure and HLA in healthy donors. Study results and limitations: Using the classifier, cytomegalovirus status was reportedly diagnosed with high specificity and sensitivity. Overall, approximately 180 TCR beta chains were annotated as cytomegalovirus-associated.

Sequencing was performed with immunoSEQ multiplex PCR; in TCRdb, only in-frame clones are kept and a portion is missing. The profile shows around 260,000 clones, about nine tenths of them singletons. Remarks on this clone: The antigen is unknown.

The CDR3 sequence is 15 residues long. Germline CDR1 reads MNHNS; CDR2 reads SASEGT. The V end lost 5 bases, the J end lost 2 bases, and 13 bases lay between the germline ends. The sequence derives from a young woman in good health and CMV-seronegative. The sequencing sample was made of PBMCs. The chain has TRBV6-1 and TRBJ2-1; TRBD1 might be the D (6 bases). CDR3 residues: CASSTDRSPYNEQFF. CDR3 sequence (DNA): TGTGCCAGCAGTACGGACAGATCCCCCTACAATGAGCAGTTCTTC.